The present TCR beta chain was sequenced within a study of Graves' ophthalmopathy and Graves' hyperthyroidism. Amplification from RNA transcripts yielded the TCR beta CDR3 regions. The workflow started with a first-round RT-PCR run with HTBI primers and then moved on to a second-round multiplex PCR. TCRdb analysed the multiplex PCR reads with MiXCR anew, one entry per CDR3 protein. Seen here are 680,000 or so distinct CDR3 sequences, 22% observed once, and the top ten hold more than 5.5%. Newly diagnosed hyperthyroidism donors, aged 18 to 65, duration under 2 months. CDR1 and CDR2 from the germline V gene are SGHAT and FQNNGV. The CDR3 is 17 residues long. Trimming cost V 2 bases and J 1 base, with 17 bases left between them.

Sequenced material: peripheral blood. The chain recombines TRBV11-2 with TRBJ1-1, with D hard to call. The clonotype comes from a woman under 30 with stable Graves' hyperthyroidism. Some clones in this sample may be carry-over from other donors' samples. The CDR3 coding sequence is TGTGCCAGCAGCTTATTTGAGGGTCCGCGCGGGAACACTGAAGCTTTCTTT. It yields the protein CASSLFEGPRGNTEAFF.